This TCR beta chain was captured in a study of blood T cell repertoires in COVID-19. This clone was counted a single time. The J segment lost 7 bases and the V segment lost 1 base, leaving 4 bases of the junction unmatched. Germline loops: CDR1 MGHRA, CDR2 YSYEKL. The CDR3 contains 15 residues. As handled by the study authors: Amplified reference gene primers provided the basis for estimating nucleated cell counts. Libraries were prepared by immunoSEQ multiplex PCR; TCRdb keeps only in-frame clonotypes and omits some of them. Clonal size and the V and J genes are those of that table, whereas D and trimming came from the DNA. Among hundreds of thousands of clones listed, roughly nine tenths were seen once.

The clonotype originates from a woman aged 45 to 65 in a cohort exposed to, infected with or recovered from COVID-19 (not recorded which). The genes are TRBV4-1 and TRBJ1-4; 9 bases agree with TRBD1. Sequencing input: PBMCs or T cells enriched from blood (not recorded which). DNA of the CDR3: TGCGCCAGCAGCCAAGGAGGGACAGGGAGTGAAAAACTGTTTTTT. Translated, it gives CASSQGGTGSEKLFF.